Below, 11 T cell receptor beta chains from the same sample are listed, as sequenced in a study of shared clonotypes between healthy human individuals. Naive-designated CD8 cells lacked CD45RO, were positively enriched for CCR7, and omitted terminally differentiated effector memory CD45RA+ cells. Generated by immunoSEQ multiplex PCR, the TCRdb table keeps only in-frame clones and is missing some. Here the sample spans around 2,000,000 clones, approximately 95% being singletons. Sequencing was done on a sample of naive CD8+ T cells sorted from blood. The receptors derive from a man in his late teens or twenties in good health.

The chain has TRBV7-9 and TRBJ2-1; D not certain. The CDR3 runs 13 residues. Germline-derived CDR1 and CDR2 are SEHNR and FQNEAQ (reference sequence). Trimming removed 5 bases from V and 8 bases from J, with 13 bases in between. As DNA, the CDR3 is TGTGCCAGCAGCCGACCGCTTACGGATGAGCAGTTCTTC. Amino acid sequence: CASSRPLTDEQFF.

The rearrangement uses TRBV19 and TRBJ2-7, with 7 bases that match TRBD2. The CDR3 has 18 amino acids. Looked up from germline, CDR1 is LNHDA and CDR2 is SQIVND (reference sequence). V lost 3 bases and J lost 2; bases outside the gene matches: 16. CDR3 region: CASSIRVLGGGGAYEQYF. CDR3 coding DNA: TGTGCCAGTAGTATTCGAGTCTTAGGCGGCGGGGGTGCCTACGAGCAGTACTTC.

The J gene is TRBJ1-1, the V gene TRBV27, with D possibly TRBD1 on 6 matching bases. The CDR3 is 16 residues long. Germline loops: CDR1 MNHEY, CDR2 SMNVEV (reference sequence). V lost 4 bases to trimming and J lost 2 bases, with 17 bases between them. The CDR3: CASSYSRGESNTEAFF. CDR3 DNA: TGTGCCAGCAGTTATTCGAGGGGGGAATCAAACACTGAAGCTTTCTTT.

On this clone itself: Other DNA sequences in the sample encode the same CDR3. This chain joins TRBV11-3 and TRBJ1-1; D is perhaps TRBD1 (5 bases). Trimming shortened V by 3 bases and J by 1 base, and 9 bases separated the two germline ends. Germline CDR1 is SGHNT and CDR2 is YENEEA. This CDR3 is built from 14 residues. The CDR3, as DNA: TGTGCCAGCAGCTTGCGGGGCCCGAACACTGAAGCTTTCTTT. Amino acids: CASSLRGPNTEAFF.

V is TRBV9 and J is TRBJ1-1, with unresolved D. In germline, CDR1 is SGDLS, CDR2 YYNGEE. V was clipped by 1 base and J by 0 bases, with 13 bases between them. The CDR3 spans 16 residues. The CDR3, as DNA: TGTGCCAGCAGCGTATCGCCTGAAGAGGTGAACACTGAAGCTTTCTTT. Translation gives CASSVSPEEVNTEAFF.

The chain couples TRBV7-9 to TRBJ2-2; the D gene could be TRBD1 or TRBD2 (6 bases each). Trimming pared 4 bases from V and 0 bases from J, leaving 12 bases between. Germline values: CDR1 SEHNR, CDR2 FQNEAQ (reference sequence). The CDR3 is 16 residues long. The DNA for the CDR3 is TGTGCCAGCAGCTCGGGGGCCGGCCCGAACACCGGGGAGCTGTTTTTT. Protein product: CASSSGAGPNTGELFF.

V gene TRBV27 combines with J gene TRBJ1-4, with a possible D match to TRBD1 (5 bases). Trimming left V 1 base short and J 6 bases short, with 12 bases between. The length of the CDR3 is 15 residues. Germline CDR1 MNHEY, CDR2 SMNVEV (reference sequence). CDR3 sequence (DNA): TGTGCCAGCAGTTTATACGGTCCCAGGGATGAAAAACTGTTTTTT. Its translation: CASSLYGPRDEKLFF.

This sequence joins TRBV30 and TRBJ2-7; a possible D gene is TRBD2 (6 bases). Trimming removed 0 bases at V and 2 bases at J, with 14 bases between. Germline V lookup: CDR1 GTSNPN, CDR2 SVGIG (reference sequence). The CDR3 has 15 amino acids. The CDR3: CAWSVGAGSTYEQYF. CDR3 nucleotide sequence: TGTGCCTGGAGTGTAGGGGCGGGGAGCACCTACGAGCAGTACTTC.

The J gene is TRBJ1-5, the V gene TRBV6-4; D is undetermined. Germline assignment: CDR1 MRHNA and CDR2 SNTAGT. V lost 6 bases, J lost 0 bases, and 12 bases lay in between. The CDR3 has 15 residues. The CDR3 protein is CASRVTPDSNQPQHF. In DNA, the CDR3 is TGTGCCAGCAGGGTAACGCCAGATAGCAATCAGCCCCAGCATTTT.

The rearrangement links TRBV7-6 to TRBJ2-2, with D maybe TRBD1 (5 bases). Germline V gene sequence: CDR1 SGHVS, CDR2 FNYEAQ. V was pared by 3 bases and J by 0 bases, with 11 bases between. CDR3 size: 16 residues. CDR3 sequence (DNA): TGTGCCAGCAGCTTTGCCCGGACAACGAACACCGGGGAGCTGTTTTTT. Its translation: CASSFARTTNTGELFF.

This chain connects TRBV27 to TRBJ2-7, with D unclear. Trimming cost V 5 bases and J 6 bases, with 20 bases left between them. The CDR3 is 15 residues long. Germline V gene data show CDR1 as MNHEY and CDR2 as SMNVEV (reference sequence). CDR3 in DNA: TGTGCCAGCAGTGGTAGCTGGAGCCTACTCGGCGAGCAGTACTTC. It encodes CASSGSWSLLGEQYF.